These 21 T cell receptor beta chains were all obtained from the same sample, sequenced in a study of blood T cell repertoires in COVID-19. The assay was immunoSEQ multiplex PCR, and TCRdb's table has in-frame clones only and misses some. The sample has roughly 290,000 clones; around 81% are singletons. The sequenced material came from peripheral blood. The receptors here all came from a woman aged 45-65 years with active or convalescent COVID-19.

The chain links TRBV7-2 to TRBJ2-7; D gene ambiguous. CDR1 and CDR2 from the germline V gene are SGHTA and FQGNSA. This CDR3 has 15 residues. V dropped 4 bases and J dropped 4 bases, with 17 bases sitting between them. The CDR3 loop is CASSSRVSPYYEQYF. The CDR3 DNA reads as TGTGCCAGCAGCTCCCGGGTTTCTCCATATTACGAGCAGTACTTC. The full variable domain, completed using reference TRBV7-2 and TRBJ2-7, is GAGVSQSPSNKVTEKGKDVELRCDPISGHTALYWYRQSLGQGLEFLIYFQGNSAPDKSGLPSDRFSAERTGGSVSTLTIQRTQQEDSAVYLCASSSRVSPYYEQYFGPGTRLTVT.

This clone was observed a handful of times. The chain uses TRBV7-8 and TRBJ1-1; 8 nucleotides match TRBD1. V was clipped by 7 bases and J by 0 bases; unmatched bases: 22. The CDR3 covers 20 residues. The germline CDR1 and CDR2 sequences are SGHVS and FQNEAQ. The DNA for the CDR3 is TGTGCCAGCAACTTGGACAGGGTCCTTGGGATGCGTAGGGTGAACACTGAAGCTTTCTTT. It is translated as CASNLDRVLGMRRVNTEAFF.

The chain uses TRBV3-1 (or the pseudogene TRBV3-2) and TRBJ2-2; D remains unclear. V was clipped by 0 bases and J by 8 bases, with 7 bases between them. Looked up from germline, CDR1 is LGHDT and CDR2 is YNNKEL (reference sequence). The CDR3 sequence is 13 residues long. CDR3 in amino acids: CASSQDLLGELFF. Written as DNA, the CDR3 is TGTGCCAGCAGCCAAGATTTGTTAGGGGAGCTGTTTTTT.

The chain has TRBV5-4 and TRBJ2-3; D call uncertain. V lost 2 bases to trimming and J lost 0 bases, with 7 bases between them. Germline CDR1 reads SGHNT; CDR2 reads YYREEE (reference sequence). The CDR3 contains 14 residues. CDR3 protein: CASSLRGSTDTQYF. CDR3 nucleotides: TGTGCCAGCAGCTTAAGAGGAAGCACAGATACGCAGTATTTT.

The rearrangement links TRBV15 to TRBJ2-5, with TRBD1 identical over 7 bases. The V gene end was trimmed by 0 bases and the J gene end by 2 bases; junction bases not matched to a gene: 9. The CDR3 totals 17 residues. CDR1 and CDR2 from the germline V gene are LNHNV and YYDKDF (reference sequence). DNA for the CDR3: TGTGCCACCAGCAGAGATTTGACAGGGACCGTACAAGAGACCCAGTACTTC. Translation gives CATSRDLTGTVQETQYF.

The V call is TRBV5-1, the J call TRBJ1-1; no reliable D call. The germline V gene has CDR1 SGHRS and CDR2 YFSETQ. This CDR3 comprises 14 residues. Trimming removed 0 bases from V and 3 bases from J, with 9 bases in between. CDR3 in amino acids: CASSLAGLHTEAFF. The CDR3 bases are TGCGCCAGCAGCTTGGCGGGGTTGCACACTGAAGCTTTCTTT.

This clone was picked up one time. V and J are TRBV28 and TRBJ2-7; 10 bases agree with TRBD2. The length of the CDR3 is 15 residues. From germline, CDR1 is MDHEN and CDR2 SYDVKM. With 2 bases clipped from V and 5 bases from J, the junction kept 6 bases outside the gene matches. CDR3 DNA sequence: TGTGCCAGCAGTTTAGGAGGACTAGCGGTAAACGAGCAGTACTTC. This encodes CASSLGGLAVNEQYF.

This clone appeared a single time. V usage is TRBV5-4 and J usage is TRBJ2-1, with 7 bases aligning to TRBD2. The junction had 5 bases not matched to a gene; V was cut back by 1 base and J by 4 bases. The germline V gene has CDR1 SGHNT and CDR2 YYREEE (reference sequence). The CDR3 is made up of 15 amino acids. CDR3: CASSLYASGYNEQFF. DNA for the CDR3: TGTGCCAGCAGCTTGTATGCTAGCGGTTACAATGAGCAGTTCTTC.

The V gene is TRBV6-5, the J gene TRBJ2-7, with D perhaps matching TRBD2 (5 bases). Deletions cut 8 bases from V and 1 base from J, with 12 bases between. CDR1 is MNHEY, CDR2 SVGAGI, per germline. The CDR3 is made up of 13 amino acids. Written as DNA, the CDR3 is TGTGCCAGCCAGGACTTACCTTCCTACGAGCAGTACTTC. The encoded protein is CASQDLPSYEQYF.

The chain couples TRBV2 to TRBJ1-5; D uncertain. Trimming took 0 bases from V and 0 from J, leaving 12 bases between them. The germline V gene has CDR1 SNHLY and CDR2 FYNNEI. The CDR3 covers 17 residues. The CDR3 spells CASSEATRKYSNQPQHF. CDR3 DNA: TGTGCCAGCAGTGAAGCTACAAGAAAATATAGCAATCAGCCCCAGCATTTT.

The chain couples TRBV19 to TRBJ2-3; possible D gene TRBD2, 6 bases. Between the trimmed V and J ends, which lost 6 bases and 1 base, there was a span of 11 bases. CDR3 size: 14 residues. Germline loops: CDR1 LNHDA, CDR2 SQIVND (reference sequence). CDR3 DNA: TGTGCCAGTAGCCGGGAGCGGGGCACAGATACGCAGTATTTT. This sequence encodes CASSRERGTDTQYF.

This chain connects TRBV10-3 to TRBJ2-1; D not certain. In germline, CDR1 is ENHRY, CDR2 SYGVKD. There are 12 residues in the CDR3. V was shortened by 7 bases and J by 5 bases, with 9 bases between the two germline ends. The CDR3 bases are TGTGCCATCACTACTCCCCACAATGAGCAGTTCTTC. Amino acid sequence: CAITTPHNEQFF.

The chain is built from TRBV20-1 and TRBJ1-2, with D maybe TRBD1 (5 bases). The CDR3 is 14 residues long. V was pared by 3 bases and J by 7 bases, with 18 bases between. Germline V gives CDR1 DFQATT, CDR2 SNEGSKA (reference sequence). The CDR3 nucleotides are TGCAGTGCTAGTCCCCCGCTCAGGGAAAGTGGCTACACCTTC. Translating gives CSASPPLRESGYTF.

The CDR3: CASSPQSGRASNTGELFF. The CDR3 bases are TGTGCCAGCAGTCCCCAAAGCGGGAGGGCCTCGAACACCGGGGAGCTGTTTTTT. The chain uses TRBV6-6 and TRBJ2-2, with TRBD2 matching 10 bases. The CDR3 has 18 amino acids. Germline V gene data show CDR1 as MNHNY and CDR2 as SVGAGI (reference sequence). J was trimmed by 0 bases and V by 5 bases; bases with no gene match: 9.

The chain carries TRBV3-1 (or the pseudogene TRBV3-2) and TRBJ1-3, with D possibly being TRBD1 (6 bases). The CDR3 length is 14 residues. Germline CDR1 LGHDT, CDR2 YNNKEL (reference sequence). V lost 9 bases and J 0 bases, leaving 12 bases between the germline ends. CDR3 sequence reads: CASSDRYSGNTIYF. DNA of the CDR3: TGTGCCAGTAGCGACAGGTACTCTGGAAACACCATATATTTT.

The chain uses TRBV6-5 and TRBJ1-1; a weak D match, TRBD1 (6 bases). This CDR3 is 15 amino acids long. V dropped 5 bases and J dropped 4 bases, with 17 bases sitting between them. Germline V lookup: CDR1 MNHEY, CDR2 SVGAGI. CDR3 sequence reads: CASSREGGRGTEAFF. The CDR3 DNA is TGTGCCAGCAGTCGGGAGGGTGGCAGGGGCACTGAAGCTTTCTTT.

The V call is TRBV29-1, the J call TRBJ1-2; D gene unclear. The germline V gene encodes CDR1 SQVTM and CDR2 ANQGSEA. The CDR3 covers 12 residues. Trimming took off 4 bases at V and 10 bases at J, with 16 bases between the two ends. CDR3 coding DNA: TGCAGCGTTGCCGCCAAAGTGGGAGACTACACCTTC. Amino acid sequence: CSVAAKVGDYTF.

This clone was counted only a few times. The CDR3 DNA is TGTGCCAGCTCACCCGGGACAGGGGCTGATACGCAGTATTTT. It is translated as CASSPGTGADTQYF. This chain uses TRBV18 with TRBJ2-3, with 10 positions matching TRBD1. After removal of 3 bases from V and 6 bases from J, the junction contained 3 bases not matched to a gene. CDR1 and CDR2 (germline): KGHSH, LQKENI. The CDR3 totals 14 residues.

The chain is built from TRBV30 and TRBJ2-2; no reliable D call. With 0 bases removed from V and 6 bases from J, the gap between germline ends came to 8 bases. Germline values: CDR1 GTSNPN, CDR2 SVGIG (reference sequence). The CDR3 runs 13 residues. The CDR3 sequence: CAWSVSPAGELFF. The CDR3, as DNA: TGTGCCTGGAGTGTATCCCCGGCCGGGGAGCTGTTTTTT.

J is TRBJ2-1 and V is TRBV5-4; 11 nucleotides align to TRBD2. This CDR3 is 15 amino acids long. Losses at the gene ends were 4 bases for V and 9 bases for J; bases not matched to a gene: 9. Germline V gene sequence: CDR1 SGHNT, CDR2 YYREEE (reference sequence). Here the CDR3 reads CASSPYSGRAREQFF. The CDR3 bases are TGTGCCAGCAGCCCCTATAGCGGGAGGGCGCGTGAGCAGTTCTTC.

The CDR3 DNA follows: TGTGCCAGCAGCTTATGGGGCGGGACGGCAGATACGCAGTATTTT. Its translation: CASSLWGGTADTQYF. The rearrangement joins TRBV11-2 to TRBJ2-3, with a possible D match to TRBD2 (6 bases). This CDR3 is built from 15 residues. Trimming pared 2 bases from V and 4 bases from J, leaving 13 bases between. Germline assignment: CDR1 SGHAT and CDR2 FQNNGV.